Detailed here is one T cell receptor beta chain. Its cognate antigen is unknown. V lost 2 bases and J lost 1, with 17 bases in between. The CDR3 contains 16 residues. Germline-derived CDR1 and CDR2 are SQVTM and ANQGSEA. Reverse transcription of roughly 0.5 to 1 ug RNA was carried out with random hexamers. TCRdb processed the immunoSEQ multiplex PCR reads anew with MiXCR; each CDR3 protein has one entry. The table shows about 130,000 distinct CDR3 sequences, with approximately 90% occurring only once. The sample belongs to a study of CD8 T cells in Susac syndrome. Study-wide results and caveats: The study's TCR sequencing and HLA analysis drew on a certain number of individuals. That number was acknowledged as relatively small.

CD8+ and CD4+ blood T cells underwent TCR beta sequencing. The rearrangement uses TRBV29-1 and TRBJ1-1; D is possibly TRBD1 (6 bases). The specimen sequenced was CD8+ T cells from PBMCs. This TCR came from a human donor with multiple sclerosis. The CDR3: CSVERSMGGRNTEAFF. In DNA form, the CDR3 reads TGCAGCGTTGAACGGTCTATGGGGGGGCGGAACACTGAAGCTTTCTTT.